The rows below give T cell receptor beta chains drawn from one sample of a study of shared clonotypes between healthy human individuals. Using immunoSEQ multiplex PCR, the repertoire was profiled, and TCRdb retains in-frame clones only, with some absent. This sample yields over 1.4 million clones, of which roughly 96% are seen a single time; 0.95% to 1.5% belongs to the top ten. Sequencing was performed on naive CD4+ T cells sorted from blood. The receptors originated from a man aged 25-45 years in good health. Each CDR3 is given with its conserved first and last residue. D genes are given only for firm matches.

CDR3: CASSTVFGTRSYEQYF; DNA: TGTGCCAGCAGCACCGTTTTCGGGACTCGCTCCTACGAGCAGTACTTC; length: 16; D: NA; J: TRBJ2-7; V: TRBV5-4
CDR3: CASSLPTGVGETQYF; DNA: TGTGCCAGCAGCTTGCCTACAGGGGTGGGAGAGACCCAGTACTTC; length: 15; D: TRBD1; J: TRBJ2-5; V: TRBV7-9
CDR3: CASSVLAGGPDRSYNEQFF; DNA: TGTGCCAGCAGTGTTCTAGCGGGAGGCCCGGACCGCTCCTACAATGAGCAGTTCTTC; length: 19; D: TRBD2; J: TRBJ2-1; V: TRBV6-1
CDR3: CASSPARSDYGYTF; DNA: TGTGCCAGCTCACCTGCCCGGTCGGACTATGGCTACACCTTC; length: 14; D: NA; J: TRBJ1-2; V: TRBV18
CDR3: CASSFKQGEYNNQPQHF; DNA: TGTGCCAGCAGCTTTAAACAGGGAGAGTATAACAATCAGCCCCAGCATTTT; length: 17; D: NA; J: TRBJ1-5; V: TRBV5-8
CDR3: CASSLDRADTQYF; DNA: TGCGCCAGCAGCCTCGACAGGGCGGATACGCAGTATTTT; length: 13; D: TRBD1; J: TRBJ2-3; V: TRBV10-2
CDR3: CACPFRSTNEKLFF; DNA: TGTGCCTGTCCGTTTCGTTCAACTAATGAAAAACTGTTTTTT; length: 14; D: NA; J: TRBJ1-4; V: TRBV30
CDR3: CASSFRGNYEQYF; DNA: TGTGCCAGCAGCTTCCGCGGGAACTACGAGCAGTACTTC; length: 13; D: NA; J: TRBJ2-7; V: TRBV5-4
CDR3: CASSLAGYNEQFF; DNA: TGTGCCAGCAGCCTAGCGGGGTACAATGAGCAGTTCTTC; length: 13; D: TRBD2; J: TRBJ2-1; V: TRBV6-1
CDR3: CASSLGPTPINEKLFF; DNA: TGCGCCAGCAGCCTGGGACCCACCCCAATTAATGAAAAACTGTTTTTT; length: 16; D: NA; J: TRBJ1-4; V: TRBV5-1